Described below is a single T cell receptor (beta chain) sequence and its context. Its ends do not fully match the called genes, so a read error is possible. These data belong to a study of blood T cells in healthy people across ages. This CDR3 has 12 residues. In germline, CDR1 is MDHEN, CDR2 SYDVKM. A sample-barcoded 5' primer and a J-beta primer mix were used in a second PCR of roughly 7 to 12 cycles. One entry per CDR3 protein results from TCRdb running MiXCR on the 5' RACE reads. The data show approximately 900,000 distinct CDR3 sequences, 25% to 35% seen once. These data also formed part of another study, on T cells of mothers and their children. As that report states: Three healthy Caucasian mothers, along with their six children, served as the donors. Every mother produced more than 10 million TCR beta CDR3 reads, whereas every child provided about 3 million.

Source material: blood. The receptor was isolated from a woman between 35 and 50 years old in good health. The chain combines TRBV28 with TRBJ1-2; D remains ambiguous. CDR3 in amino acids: CASNLEGDGYTF. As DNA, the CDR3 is TGTGCCAGCAATTTAGAGGGTGACGGCTACACCTTC.